The entry that follows covers one TCR beta chain sequence. Its antigen is unknown. These data are taken from a study of T cell responses to AZD1222 COVID-19 vaccine. Study outcomes and limitations: Only 5 or 6 AZD1222 recipients tested seropositive at baseline. Close to half of all spike-specific TCRs reportedly target regions of the variants that are unmutated.

TCRdb keeps only in-frame clones here, not all; method: immunoSEQ multiplex PCR. The table shows about 130,000 clones, with 70% to 90% occurring only once. The starting material was peripheral blood, obtained on day 0 of AZD1222 vaccination. The receptor was derived from an adult in good health.

CDR3 in amino acids: CASGVYQETQYF. The DNA of the CDR3 is TGTGCCAGTGGAGTGTACCAAGAGACCCAGTACTTC. This chain uses TRBV2 with TRBJ2-5; D ambiguous. Germline V gene data show CDR1 as SNHLY and CDR2 as FYNNEI. Trimming left V 9 bases short and J 0 bases short, with 8 bases between. The CDR3 contains 12 residues.